The sequence of this TCR beta chain was determined in a study of T cells after yellow fever vaccination. On the study more broadly: SMART-Seq v4 Ultra Low Input handled preparation of low-cell-number fractions. Whole-study findings and limits: Reappearance after the booster was observed for most primary-vaccination clones (roughly 97% CD4, almost 90% CD8).

Note on this clonotype: Antigen specificity is unknown.

V was pared by 2 bases and J by 6 bases, with 5 bases of the junction left unmatched. The germline V gene encodes CDR1 KGHDR and CDR2 SFDVKD. CDR3 length equals 17 residues. It was through 5'RACE template switching that TCR cDNA was made, with a universal primer site and UMIs added. TCRdb re-called the 5' RACE reads with MiXCR, one entry per CDR3 protein. The table has hundreds of thousands of distinct CDR3 sequences, about 12% seen once. This sequence was found in a man aged 25-40 years who received the YFV17D yellow fever vaccine. Specimen: PBMCs, collected on the day of the yellow fever booster vaccination. The chain combines TRBV24-1 with TRBJ2-3; TRBD2 matches 15 bases. The CDR3 DNA follows: TGTGCCACCAGTGATTACGGACTAGCGGGAGGGGCTGATACGCAGTATTTT. Its protein product is CATSDYGLAGGADTQYF.